Below, 26 T cell receptor beta chains from the same sample are listed, as sequenced in a study of CD8 T cells in ankylosing spondylitis. Antigens of these TCRs are unknown. Broader study findings: Ankylosing spondylitis blood seemed to carry a telltale TCR beta motif made of several highly homologous variants.

TCRdb passed the 5' RACE reads through MiXCR, listing each CDR3 protein once. The sample includes a few hundred thousand distinct CDR3 sequences, approximately 11% of them seen just once. The sample comprised blood, either unsorted or a sorted T cell fraction (not recorded which). The receptors here all came from a male donor with ankylosing spondylitis.

In its sample, this clonotype was seen many times. This sequence joins TRBV5-1 and TRBJ2-1, with D possibly matching TRBD2 (6 bases). V was cut by 2 bases and J by 5 bases, with 8 bases left in between. The CDR3 is 13 residues long. CDR1 SGHRS and CDR2 YFSETQ come from the germline V gene. CDR3 amino acids: CASSFGGNNEQFF. In DNA, the CDR3 is TGCGCCAGCAGCTTTGGGGGGAACAATGAGCAGTTCTTC.

This clonotype turned up a few times. The chain combines TRBV3-1 with TRBJ2-7; perhaps TRBD2 as D (6 bases). Germline V gene data show CDR1 as LGHDT and CDR2 as YNNKEL (reference sequence). V was pared by 5 bases and J by 2 bases, with 13 bases between. The CDR3 has 14 amino acids. The CDR3 is CASSAQGLAYEQYF. CDR3 in DNA: TGTGCCAGCAGCGCCCAGGGACTCGCCTACGAGCAGTACTTC.

In its sample, this clonotype was seen many times. The chain employs TRBV3-1 and TRBJ2-1, with D hard to call. Trimming removed 0 bases at V and 1 base at J, with 7 bases between. CDR1 is LGHDT, CDR2 YNNKEL, per germline (reference sequence). This CDR3 contains 15 residues. CDR3 in DNA: TGTGCCAGCAGCCAAGAGGCGATTTCCTACAATGAGCAGTTCTTC. Amino acid sequence: CASSQEAISYNEQFF.

This clonotype was picked up many times. The chain carries TRBV7-2 and TRBJ1-4, with D possibly being TRBD1 (5 bases). CDR1 and CDR2 (germline): SGHTA, FQGNSA. The CDR3 totals 15 residues. V dropped 4 bases and J dropped 4 bases, with 13 bases sitting between them. CDR3 nucleotides: TGTGCCAGCAGCTGGTCAGGGAACAGTAATGAAAAACTGTTTTTT. Translating it yields CASSWSGNSNEKLFF.

This clonotype has a handful of counts. The chain carries TRBV20-1 and TRBJ1-4, with 9 bases aligning to TRBD1. CDR3 length equals 14 residues. Trimming cost V 0 bases and J 7 bases; bases outside gene matches: 3. The germline V gene has CDR1 DFQATT and CDR2 SNEGSKA (reference sequence). The CDR3 sequence: CSARDGTGIEKLFF. Written as DNA, the CDR3 is TGCAGTGCTAGAGACGGGACAGGGATTGAAAAACTGTTTTTT.

The chain joins TRBV12-3 or TRBV12-4 to TRBJ1-2; possibly TRBD1 for D (5 bases). Trimming cost V 8 bases and J 2 bases, with 12 bases left between them. The CDR3 length is 13 residues. The DNA of the CDR3 is TGTGCCAGCCGCTCAGAGGGGAACTATGGCTACACCTTC. This encodes CASRSEGNYGYTF.

Note on this clonotype: A much larger clone is a single base away; this may be a read error. V is TRBV29-1 and J is TRBJ1-1, with a possible D match to TRBD1 (6 bases). Germline V gives CDR1 SQVTM, CDR2 ANQGSEA. The CDR3 has 13 amino acids. CDR3 region: CGVEGGTNTEAFF. The CDR3, as DNA: TGCGGCGTTGAAGGGGGAACGAACACTGAAGCTTTCTTT.

V gene TRBV11-3 combines with J gene TRBJ1-1; 8 nucleotides match TRBD1. The CDR3 has 15 residues. Germline trimming cut 5 bases from V and 1 base from J; bases unmatched to any gene: 6. Germline assignment: CDR1 SGHNT and CDR2 YENEEA. CDR3 DNA sequence: TGTGCCAGCAGCCGATCGACAGGGGCGAACACTGAAGCTTTCTTT. It yields the protein CASSRSTGANTEAFF.

In this sample, this clonotype turned up many times. The chain employs TRBV24-1 and TRBJ1-4; a weak D match, TRBD1 (6 bases). V lost 4 bases, J lost 4 bases, and 12 bases lay in between. The CDR3 contains 15 residues. Germline CDR1 KGHDR, CDR2 SFDVKD. CDR3 amino acids: CATSDSGQLNEKLFF. For the CDR3, the DNA is TGTGCCACCAGTGACTCCGGACAGCTTAATGAAAAACTGTTTTTT.

This clonotype has ten or more counts. The chain combines TRBV29-1 with TRBJ1-1, with D unclear. This CDR3 comprises 14 residues. The germline gives CDR1 SQVTM, CDR2 ANQGSEA. Trimming left V 6 bases short and J 3 bases short, with 17 bases between. The CDR3 protein is CSVARGQADTEAFF. The DNA of the CDR3 is TGCAGCGTAGCAAGAGGGCAGGCGGACACTGAAGCTTTCTTT.

The rearrangement uses TRBV20-1 and TRBJ1-5; no clear D. V was clipped by 0 bases and J by 0 bases, with 12 bases between them. Germline V gene data show CDR1 as DFQATT and CDR2 as SNEGSKA (reference sequence). The CDR3 length is 16 residues. The DNA for the CDR3 is TGCAGTGCTAGAGAAATCCAAGAATATAGCAATCAGCCCCAGCATTTT. Translation gives CSAREIQEYSNQPQHF.

This clonotype came up a few times. The chain has TRBV6-2 or TRBV6-3 and TRBJ2-1; D perhaps matches TRBD1 (6 bases). The CDR3 totals 17 residues. The ends were cut back, 2 bases at V and 1 base at J, with 15 bases in the middle. CDR1 and CDR2 from the germline V gene are MNHEY and SVGEGT. The chain's CDR3 is CASSYRGTGSSYNEQFF. The CDR3 region has the DNA TGTGCCAGCAGTTACCGAGGTACAGGGAGTTCCTACAATGAGCAGTTCTTC.

A few counts support this clonotype. J is TRBJ2-2 and V is TRBV24-1; D is ambiguous. Germline assignment: CDR1 KGHDR and CDR2 SFDVKD. The CDR3 runs to 17 residues. Trimming pared 4 bases from V and 6 bases from J, leaving 20 bases between. CDR3 in amino acids: CATSEVPKGSGPGELFF. Here the CDR3 DNA reads TGTGCCACCAGTGAAGTACCGAAGGGTTCCGGTCCCGGGGAGCTGTTTTTT.

This clonotype was detected many times. V gene TRBV29-1 combines with J gene TRBJ2-1; perhaps TRBD2 as D (5 bases). Trimming removed 6 bases at V and 7 bases at J, with 16 bases between. Germline V gene data show CDR1 as SQVTM and CDR2 as ANQGSEA. This CDR3 spans 13 amino acids. CDR3 sequence reads: CSVASSGWNEQFF. For the CDR3, the DNA is TGCAGCGTCGCCTCCAGCGGTTGGAATGAGCAGTTCTTC.

The chain recombines TRBV6-1 with TRBJ2-3; 12 bases map to TRBD2. Germline assignment: CDR1 MNHNS and CDR2 SASEGT. The CDR3 extends over 16 amino acids. The trim removed 6 bases at V and 3 bases at J, leaving 7 bases unmatched. The CDR3 protein is CASSPRTSGKTDTQYF. The CDR3 bases are TGTGCCAGCAGCCCAAGGACTAGCGGGAAGACAGATACGCAGTATTTT.

The chain links TRBV5-5 to TRBJ2-1; tentative D call: TRBD2 (6 bases). Per germline, CDR1 SGHKS and CDR2 YYEKEE (reference sequence). The CDR3 loop spans 15 amino acids. Between the trimmed V and J ends, which lost 0 bases and 9 bases, there was a span of 16 bases. The CDR3 spells CASSLVGGMDVEQFF. In DNA, the CDR3 is TGTGCCAGCAGCTTGGTAGGCGGGATGGACGTTGAGCAGTTCTTC.

This chain connects TRBV3-1 to TRBJ2-1; the D is unclear. Per germline, CDR1 LGHDT and CDR2 YNNKEL (reference sequence). Trimming left V 0 bases short and J 9 bases short, with 12 bases between. CDR3 size: 14 residues. CDR3 coding DNA: TGTGCCAGCAGCCAAGATCGCGTACGACTTGAGCAGTTCTTC. Its protein is CASSQDRVRLEQFF.

This clonotype has a handful of counts. The rearrangement uses TRBV20-1 and TRBJ2-3; D not certain. V lost 3 bases to trimming and J lost 6 bases, with 22 bases between them. The CDR3 consists of 16 residues. The germline gives CDR1 DFQATT, CDR2 SNEGSKA (reference sequence). The CDR3 protein is CSASGTAEVVEDTQYF. Here the CDR3 DNA reads TGCAGTGCTAGCGGAACGGCCGAGGTTGTAGAGGATACGCAGTATTTT.

This clonotype was seen only a few times. The chain has TRBV20-1 and TRBJ1-6, with D perhaps matching TRBD1 (5 bases). The germline V gene has CDR1 DFQATT and CDR2 SNEGSKA (reference sequence). Trimming left V 3 bases short and J 0 bases short, with 12 bases between. The CDR3 contains 16 residues. The CDR3 coding sequence is TGCAGTGCTAGGGACACAGAGAGCTCCTATAATTCACCCCTCCACTTT. This codes for CSARDTESSYNSPLHF.

The rearrangement links TRBV3-1 to TRBJ2-5, with 9 bases that match TRBD2. Per germline, CDR1 LGHDT and CDR2 YNNKEL (reference sequence). This CDR3 comprises 17 residues. The ends lost 2 bases at V and 3 bases at J; junction bases unmatched: 10. The CDR3 is CASSQFLPGLAEETQYF. In nucleotides, the CDR3 is TGTGCCAGCAGCCAATTCCTCCCGGGACTAGCAGAAGAGACCCAGTACTTC.

This clonotype was observed a handful of times. The chain links TRBV20-1 to TRBJ2-5; TRBD2 agrees at 8 bases. V lost 4 bases, J lost 2 bases, and 12 bases stayed unmatched. The CDR3 sequence is 16 residues long. The germline gives CDR1 DFQATT, CDR2 SNEGSKA (reference sequence). The chain's CDR3 is CSAKGRTSLKQETQYF. In nucleotides, the CDR3 is TGCAGTGCTAAGGGCCGGACTAGCCTAAAACAAGAGACCCAGTACTTC.

This clonotype showed up just a few times. The gene calls are TRBV19 and TRBJ2-7; 7 bases map to TRBD2. The V gene end was trimmed by 6 bases and the J gene end by 5 bases; junction bases not matched to a gene: 1. Germline V gene lookup returns CDR1 LNHDA and CDR2 SQIVND (reference sequence). The CDR3 has 11 residues. CDR3 sequence: CASRRGNEQYV. CDR3 in DNA: TGTGCCAGTAGGCGGGGGAACGAGCAGTACGTC.

The chain has TRBV18 and TRBJ1-6; D call uncertain. This CDR3 spans 15 amino acids. Deletions cut 5 bases from V and 8 bases from J, with 16 bases between. Per the germline V gene, CDR1 is KGHSH and CDR2 is LQKENI. The CDR3 DNA reads TGTGCCAGCTCAGAAGGAGGAGGTTGGGATTCACCCCTCCACTTT. Translation gives CASSEGGGWDSPLHF.

V is TRBV20-1 and J is TRBJ2-4; 9 bases map to TRBD2. V shed 5 bases and J 8 bases; nucleotides not matched to a gene: 7. The CDR3 contains 13 residues. Germline V gives CDR1 DFQATT, CDR2 SNEGSKA (reference sequence). CDR3 DNA: TGCAGTGCTGGCACTAGCGGGTGGGACATTCAGTACTTC. Translated, it gives CSAGTSGWDIQYF.

This clonotype was counted only a few times. The chain uses TRBV7-9 and TRBJ1-1; D call uncertain. Germline V CDR1 and CDR2: SEHNR, FQNEAQ (reference sequence). CDR3 length equals 13 residues. Trimming removed 3 bases from V and 6 bases from J, with 11 bases in between. The CDR3 DNA is TGTGCCAGCAGCTTGGGTGAGGCCGCTGAAGCTTTCTTT. Residues: CASSLGEAAEAFF.

The table lists this clonotype with a few counts. The chain employs TRBV4-1 and TRBJ1-5; 8 bases align to TRBD1. The germline gives CDR1 MGHRA, CDR2 YSYEKL. The CDR3 sequence is 15 residues long. J was trimmed by 4 bases and V by 0 bases; bases with no gene match: 2. The CDR3 coding sequence is TGCGCCAGCAGCCAAGACTGGACAGGGAATCAGCCCCAGCATTTT. The encoded protein is CASSQDWTGNQPQHF.